This T cell receptor (beta chain) was recorded in a study of technical replicates of blood from a handful of donors. Here immunoSEQ multiplex PCR was the method, and the copy in TCRdb shows in-frame clones only, minus some. The data contain around 81,000 clones, approximately 95% of them singletons. Trimming removed 4 bases from V and 8 bases from J; junction bases left unmatched: 11. Germline V lookup: CDR1 ENHRY, CDR2 SYGVKD. The CDR3 consists of 15 residues. The clonotype comes from a human donor in good health. The sequenced sample consisted of T cells isolated from PBMCs. The rearrangement joins TRBV10-3 to TRBJ1-2, with 9 bases identical to TRBD1. DNA for the CDR3: TGTGCCATCAGTGCTGGGACAGGGAGCCTGGGAGGCTACACCTTC. Amino acids: CAISAGTGSLGGYTF.